This T cell receptor (beta chain) is from a study of monozygotic twins with inflammatory bowel disease. Study outcomes and limitations: Researchers report that IBD patients shared fewer clonotypes with others than healthy twins, especially amid disease activity.

The CDR3 has 19 amino acids. Concerning this clonotype: The antigen is undetermined.

TCRdb reprocessed the 5' RACE reads and stores each CDR3 protein as one record, lacking DNA. This sample's table has roughly 320,000 distinct CDR3 sequences. Sequenced material: blood. The sequence derives from a human donor with ulcerative colitis or Crohn's disease, or a healthy co-twin of an affected twin (not recorded which). The V gene is TRBV12-3 or TRBV12-4, the J gene TRBJ1-5; as DNA is missing, the TRBD1 call by TCRdb cannot be tested. CDR3 loop: CASSFIGTGGSSMGQPQHF.